These 30 T cell receptor beta chains came from one sample sequenced in a study of CD4+ T cells in melanoma. Sequencing was performed with immunoSEQ multiplex PCR; in TCRdb, only in-frame clones are kept and a portion is missing. This table holds 50,000 to 60,000 clones, about 72% found once. The sample was tumor tissue. These receptors came from a human donor with melanoma.

This sequence joins TRBV9 and TRBJ2-2; D is perhaps TRBD1 (5 bases). V dropped 0 bases and J dropped 4 bases, with 13 bases sitting between them. CDR1 and CDR2 from the germline V gene are SGDLS and YYNGEE. The CDR3 runs 16 residues. CDR3 in DNA: TGTGCCAGCAGCGTAGACACAGGTGAAGTCACCGGGGAGCTGTTTTTT. It is translated as CASSVDTGEVTGELFF.

J is TRBJ2-3 and V is TRBV7-9, with 12 nucleotides matching TRBD2. V shed 4 bases, J shed 3 bases, and the junction held 5 bases outside the gene matches. Germline loops: CDR1 SEHNR, CDR2 FQNEAQ (reference sequence). The CDR3 is 16 residues long. CDR3 amino acids: CASSSPSGGATDTQYF. Here the CDR3 DNA reads TGTGCCAGCAGCTCCCCTAGCGGGGGGGCGACAGATACGCAGTATTTT.

This chain connects TRBV6-1 to TRBJ1-2, with no clear D. CDR1 and CDR2 from the germline V gene are MNHNS and SASEGT. V was shortened by 4 bases and J by 4 bases, with 10 bases between the two germline ends. CDR3 length equals 13 residues. The CDR3, as DNA: TGTGCCAGCAGTGCCAGGAGAGTCTATGGCTACACCTTC. Translation: CASSARRVYGYTF.

This clone has only a few counts. The genes are TRBV6-1 and TRBJ1-6; TRBD1 agrees at 7 bases. Germline CDR1 reads MNHNS; CDR2 reads SASEGT. The ends lost 7 bases at V and 3 bases at J; junction bases unmatched: 3. This CDR3 is built from 14 residues. CDR3 protein: CASTGQDYNSPLHF. In nucleotides, the CDR3 is TGTGCCAGCACCGGACAGGACTATAATTCACCCCTCCACTTT.

V is TRBV6-6 and J is TRBJ1-4; D ambiguous. CDR3 length: 14 residues. V was cut by 0 bases and J by 6 bases, with 8 bases left in between. From germline, CDR1 is MNHNY and CDR2 SVGAGI (reference sequence). The CDR3 protein is CASSYSTGDEKLFF. CDR3 DNA sequence: TGTGCCAGCAGTTACTCGACCGGAGATGAAAAACTGTTTTTT.

CDR3 loop: CASSLSTGDYEQYF. DNA of the CDR3: TGTGCCAGCAGCTTATCTACAGGGGACTACGAGCAGTACTTC. V is TRBV11-3 and J is TRBJ2-7, with TRBD1 identical over 7 bases. Germline V gene lookup returns CDR1 SGHNT and CDR2 YENEEA. V shed 2 bases, J shed 3 bases, and the junction held 4 bases outside the gene matches. This CDR3 spans 14 amino acids. Combining the CDR3 with reference TRBV11-3 and TRBJ2-7 gives the whole variable domain EAGVVQSPRYKIIEKKQPVAFWCNPISGHNTLYWYLQNLGQGPELLIRYENEEAVDDSQLPKDRFSAERLKGVDSTLKIQPAELGDSAVYLCASSLSTGDYEQYFGPGTRLTVT.

This sequence joins TRBV28 and TRBJ2-5; 7 positions agree with TRBD1. Germline V lookup: CDR1 MDHEN, CDR2 SYDVKM. The CDR3 totals 14 residues. V dropped 6 bases and J dropped 3; count of bases not matched to a gene: 7. CDR3 sequence (DNA): TGTGCCAGCAGCGGAACAGACAGGGAAGAGACCCAGTACTTC. It is translated as CASSGTDREETQYF.

A few counts support this clone. The V call is TRBV19, the J call TRBJ1-1; D perhaps matches TRBD1 (5 bases). CDR3 size: 13 residues. Germline values: CDR1 LNHDA, CDR2 SQIVND (reference sequence). The germline V and J ends were trimmed by 4 bases and 0 bases, with 6 bases remaining between them. CDR3 loop: CASSKGMNTEAFF. DNA for the CDR3: TGTGCCAGTAGTAAGGGGATGAACACTGAAGCTTTCTTT.

The chain couples TRBV9 to TRBJ1-2; 7 positions agree with TRBD1. The CDR3 loop spans 16 amino acids. V shed 4 bases and J 1 base; nucleotides not matched to a gene: 10. Germline lookup yields CDR1 SGDLS and CDR2 YYNGEE. The CDR3 nucleotides are TGTGCCAGCAGCCCTGACCCGACAGGGCTTAACTATGGCTACACCTTC. This translates into CASSPDPTGLNYGYTF.

This clone has a count of ten or more. The chain recombines TRBV5-6 with TRBJ2-1; D may correspond to TRBD1 or TRBD2 (7 bases each). The CDR3 contains 14 residues. The germline V gene encodes CDR1 SGHDT and CDR2 YYEEEE. The V and J ends lost 0 bases and 8 bases respectively, with 12 bases between them. The CDR3, as DNA: TGTGCCAGCAGCTTGGTGACAGGGAGGGATGAGCAGTTCTTC. This sequence encodes CASSLVTGRDEQFF.

The genes are TRBV6-5 and TRBJ1-5; D possibly corresponds to TRBD1 (5 bases). The CDR3 is 14 amino acids. Germline V gives CDR1 MNHEY, CDR2 SVGAGI. Trimming pared 2 bases from V and 4 bases from J, leaving 9 bases between. The CDR3 region has the DNA TGTGCCAGCAGTTACCCAGGGAGGAATCAGCCCCAGCATTTT. It translates to CASSYPGRNQPQHF.

The V call is TRBV4-3, the J call TRBJ2-1; D gene ambiguous. The CDR3 has 13 residues. Trimming took 0 bases from V and 7 from J, leaving 7 bases between them. Germline V gives CDR1 LGHNA, CDR2 YSLEER. CDR3 nucleotides: TGCGCCAGCAGCCAAGATAGTACTAATGAGCAGTTCTTC. Its translation is CASSQDSTNEQFF.

The rearrangement uses TRBV9 and TRBJ2-3; 9 bases agree with TRBD1. With 3 bases clipped from V and 0 bases from J, the junction kept 5 bases outside the gene matches. CDR1 is SGDLS and CDR2 is YYNGEE in the germline V gene. This CDR3 contains 16 residues. CDR3 in DNA: TGTGCCAGCAGCGCGGACAGGGGTTATAGCACAGATACGCAGTATTTT. Translated, it gives CASSADRGYSTDTQYF.

The rearrangement uses TRBV6-5 and TRBJ1-5, with TRBD1 matching 10 bases. CDR3 size: 15 residues. The junction had 5 bases not matched to a gene; V was cut back by 6 bases and J by 3 bases. CDR1 is MNHEY, CDR2 SVGAGI, per germline. CDR3 amino acids: CASRQTGGPNQPQHF. In DNA, the CDR3 is TGTGCCAGCAGACAGACAGGGGGCCCCAATCAGCCCCAGCATTTT.

The rearrangement uses TRBV5-1 and TRBJ1-1; D is undetermined. Germline CDR1 SGHRS, CDR2 YFSETQ. This CDR3 spans 14 amino acids. The germline V and J ends were trimmed by 2 bases and 2 bases, with 10 bases remaining between them. The chain's CDR3 is CASSLRGPNTEAFF. The CDR3 region has the DNA TGCGCCAGCAGCTTACGGGGTCCCAACACTGAAGCTTTCTTT.

The CDR3 protein is CASGQGANEQYF. The CDR3 DNA reads TGCGCCAGCGGACAGGGGGCCAACGAGCAGTACTTC. The chain uses TRBV10-2 and TRBJ2-7; 11 nucleotides agree with TRBD1. Germline V lookup: CDR1 WSHSY, CDR2 SAAADI. Trimming cost V 8 bases and J 5 bases; bases outside gene matches: 2. The CDR3 loop spans 12 amino acids.

The chain carries TRBV6-5 and TRBJ2-7; the D gene is possibly TRBD2 (6 bases). This CDR3 spans 15 amino acids. CDR1 and CDR2 from the germline V gene are MNHEY and SVGAGI. With 4 bases removed from V and 1 base from J, the gap between germline ends came to 14 bases. The CDR3 protein is CASSSHVRGSYEQYF. The DNA of the CDR3 is TGTGCCAGCAGTTCCCACGTCCGGGGGTCCTACGAGCAGTACTTC.

This clone was seen many times. The rearrangement links TRBV6-1 to TRBJ1-6; no firm D call. This CDR3 has 17 residues. The V and J ends lost 0 bases and 2 bases respectively, with 11 bases between them. Per germline, CDR1 MNHNS and CDR2 SASEGT. CDR3 sequence reads: CASSEALWVAYNSPLHF. In DNA, the CDR3 is TGTGCCAGCAGTGAAGCGCTCTGGGTTGCCTATAATTCACCCCTCCACTTT.

The chain has TRBV4-3 and TRBJ2-1; a weak D match, TRBD2 (5 bases). The CDR3 sequence is 16 residues long. Germline V gives CDR1 LGHNA, CDR2 YSLEER. The ends were cut back, 0 bases at V and 0 bases at J, with 9 bases in the middle. The CDR3: CASSQDRGISYNEQFF. The CDR3 DNA follows: TGCGCCAGCAGCCAAGATCGGGGAATCTCCTACAATGAGCAGTTCTTC.

CDR3 amino acids: CASSQETSDNSPLHF. The CDR3 nucleotides are TGTGCCAGCAGCCAAGAGACATCGGATAATTCACCCCTCCACTTT. The J gene is TRBJ1-6, the V gene TRBV4-2, with no clear D. V lost 0 bases to trimming and J lost 5 bases, with 8 bases between them. Germline CDR1 is LGHNA and CDR2 is YNFKEQ. The CDR3 is 15 residues long.

V and J are TRBV5-3 and TRBJ1-1; tentative D call: TRBD1 (6 bases). TRBV5-3 has ORF status, its function being uncertain. The CDR3 runs 15 residues. The V and J ends lost 3 bases and 5 bases respectively, with 17 bases between them. The CDR3 nucleotides are TGTGCCAGAAGCTCACTTTCACAGGGACTAACTGAAGCTTTCTTT. Residues: CARSSLSQGLTEAFF.

This clone was seen just once. The CDR3 region has the DNA TGTGCCAGCAGCCAACGGGGGGCCGACACCGGGGAGCTGTTTTTT. Residues: CASSQRGADTGELFF. The J gene is TRBJ2-2, the V gene TRBV4-2, with D tentatively TRBD2 (7 bases). V lost 2 bases and J 3 bases, leaving 10 bases between the germline ends. The germline CDR1 and CDR2 sequences are LGHNA and YNFKEQ. The CDR3 has 15 residues.

The chain is built from TRBV7-6 and TRBJ1-1; D uncertain. This CDR3 region has 15 residues. Per the germline V gene, CDR1 is SGHVS and CDR2 is FNYEAQ. V was shortened by 6 bases and J by 3 bases, with 17 bases between the two germline ends. The CDR3 DNA follows: TGTGCCAGCAGGGCACTTCCGTCAGTCGACACTGAAGCTTTCTTT. As protein: CASRALPSVDTEAFF.

In its sample, this clone was seen a few times. The CDR3 DNA is TGTGCCAGCAGCCAACCGGGCTATAATTCACCCCTCCACTTT. Translation gives CASSQPGYNSPLHF. The chain uses TRBV7-2 and TRBJ1-6, with D unresolved. This CDR3 has 14 amino acids. Germline V CDR1 and CDR2: SGHTA, FQGNSA. Trimming took 5 bases from V and 3 from J, leaving 8 bases between them.

This clone appeared a few times. Other nucleotide sequences in the sample specify the same CDR3. This CDR3 is CASSLGLGSSYEQYF. The CDR3 coding sequence is TGTGCCAGCAGCCTCGGACTAGGGAGCTCCTACGAGCAGTACTTC. The rearrangement links TRBV7-2 to TRBJ2-7, with 7 nucleotides matching TRBD2. Germline lookup yields CDR1 SGHTA and CDR2 FQGNSA. The J segment lost 0 bases and the V segment lost 5 bases, leaving 7 bases of the junction unmatched. This CDR3 has 15 residues.

V gene TRBV7-9 combines with J gene TRBJ2-7; D tentatively fits TRBD1 or TRBD2 (5 bases each). Per the germline V gene, CDR1 is SEHNR and CDR2 is FQNEAQ (reference sequence). There are 16 residues in the CDR3. Trimming cost V 1 base and J 0 bases, with 13 bases left between them. The CDR3 DNA follows: TGTGCCAGCAGCTTAGATGGGGGTCCCAGCTCCTACGAGCAGTACTTC. This translates into CASSLDGGPSSYEQYF.

This chain uses TRBV4-1 with TRBJ2-2; D not certain. The CDR3 length is 13 residues. Trimming left V 0 bases short and J 6 bases short, with 5 bases between. Germline lookup yields CDR1 MGHRA and CDR2 YSYEKL. The DNA of the CDR3 is TGCGCCAGCAGCCAAGATCTTGCCGGGGAGCTGTTTTTT. It specifies CASSQDLAGELFF.

J is TRBJ2-7 and V is TRBV13, with 9 positions matching TRBD1. The germline V gene encodes CDR1 PRHDT and CDR2 FYEKMQ (reference sequence). This CDR3 is built from 15 residues. With V trimmed by 6 bases and J by 2 bases, 8 bases remained unmatched. CDR3 in amino acids: CASRKTGTGTYEQYF. CDR3 DNA sequence: TGTGCCAGCAGGAAAACCGGGACAGGGACCTACGAGCAGTACTTC.

The CDR3 here is CASRTFADTEAFF. CDR3 DNA sequence: TGTGCCAGTAGGACATTTGCTGACACTGAAGCTTTCTTT. The rearrangement uses TRBV19 and TRBJ1-1, with D uncertain. The germline V gene encodes CDR1 LNHDA and CDR2 SQIVND (reference sequence). The V end lost 6 bases, the J end lost 3 bases, and 11 bases lay between the germline ends. The CDR3 extends over 13 amino acids.

V and J are TRBV28 and TRBJ1-1; D perhaps matches TRBD1 (5 bases). Germline V gene data show CDR1 as MDHEN and CDR2 as SYDVKM. This CDR3 region has 13 residues. Trimming pared 7 bases from V and 6 bases from J, leaving 15 bases between. In nucleotides, the CDR3 is TGTGCCAGCATAGGGGATTCGTGGGCTGAAGCTTTCTTT. Residues: CASIGDSWAEAFF.